This entry lists 25 T cell receptor beta chains sequenced from one sample in a study of T cells in Graves' hyperthyroidism and ophthalmopathy. Amplified TCR beta CDR3 regions derived from RNA transcripts. TCR CDR3 regions were first amplified by RT-PCR with HTBI primers. TCRdb ran MiXCR on the multiplex PCR reads and lists one entry per CDR3 protein. The table lists around 660,000 distinct CDR3 sequences, less than 45% of them singletons. The specimen sequenced was peripheral blood or thyroid tissue (not recorded which). Receptor source: an adult man with Graves' disease, either hyperthyroidism or ophthalmopathy (not recorded which).

This chain uses TRBV9 with TRBJ2-2; TRBD1 matches 9 bases. The J segment lost 9 bases and the V segment lost 7 bases, leaving 7 bases of the junction unmatched. The CDR3 extends over 13 amino acids. CDR1 and CDR2 from the germline V gene are SGDLS and YYNGEE. The CDR3 DNA sequence: TGTGCCAGCTCACTGGGACAGGGCCGGGAGCTGTTTTTT. It specifies CASSLGQGRELFF.

The chain has TRBV20-1 and TRBJ1-1; no reliable D call. The ends were cut back, 3 bases at V and 2 bases at J, with 7 bases in the middle. The CDR3 extends over 12 amino acids. The V gene's germline CDR1 is DFQATT and CDR2 SNEGSKA (reference sequence). The chain's CDR3 is CSARGSNTEAFF. The CDR3 DNA reads TGCAGTGCTAGGGGCAGTAACACTGAAGCTTTCTTT.

This clonotype was observed a few times. V is TRBV2 and J is TRBJ1-2; D is uncertain. Germline assignment: CDR1 SNHLY and CDR2 FYNNEI. This CDR3 is built from 12 residues. V gave up 2 bases and J gave up 12 bases, with 13 bases separating them. CDR3 sequence (DNA): TGTGCCAGCAGTGAACCGGGCTACGGAAACACCTTC. This translates into CASSEPGYGNTF.

V and J are TRBV7-9 and TRBJ2-5; 11 positions match TRBD1. CDR3 length: 13 residues. In germline, CDR1 is SEHNR, CDR2 FQNEAQ (reference sequence). V was clipped by 3 bases and J by 10 bases; unmatched bases: 4. The CDR3 loop reads CASSFRDRGSQYF. CDR3 in DNA: TGTGCCAGCAGCTTCCGGGACAGGGGGAGCCAGTACTTC.

The chain employs TRBV12-3 or TRBV12-4 and TRBJ1-4; TRBD1 agrees at 7 bases. Trimming at V came to 7 bases and at J to 6 bases, leaving 11 bases not matched to a gene. There are 15 residues in the CDR3. Written as DNA, the CDR3 is TGTGCCAGCACCCCGAGCAGGGGGGCGCATGAAAAACTGTTTTTT. Protein product: CASTPSRGAHEKLFF.

The chain combines TRBV9 with TRBJ2-7; 9 positions agree with TRBD1. The V and J ends lost 3 bases and 2 bases, in that order; junction bases with no gene match: 9. This CDR3 has 16 amino acids. CDR1 and CDR2 (germline): SGDLS, YYNGEE. Here the CDR3 reads CASSASSGTGPYEQYF. Here the CDR3 DNA reads TGTGCCAGCAGCGCGTCGTCCGGGACAGGGCCCTACGAGCAGTACTTC.

The table lists this clonotype with many counts. V usage is TRBV2 and J usage is TRBJ2-2; D uncertain. Germline V gene data show CDR1 as SNHLY and CDR2 as FYNNEI. Trimming left V 6 bases short and J 2 bases short, with 7 bases between. The CDR3 runs 13 residues. The CDR3 sequence is CASRTDNTGELFF. In DNA form, the CDR3 reads TGTGCCAGCAGGACGGACAACACCGGGGAGCTGTTTTTT.

There are a few counts of this clonotype. CDR3 residues: CSVRTGGGNTEAFF. The CDR3 DNA is TGCAGCGTGAGGACAGGGGGCGGGAACACTGAAGCTTTCTTT. The rearrangement joins TRBV29-1 to TRBJ1-1; 11 positions match TRBD1. The germline CDR1 and CDR2 sequences are SQVTM and ANQGSEA. With 6 bases clipped from V and 1 base from J, the junction kept 4 bases outside the gene matches. The CDR3 runs 14 residues.

This clonotype came up once. J is TRBJ2-7 and V is TRBV7-2, with D uncertain. CDR1 is SGHTA, CDR2 FQGNSA, per germline. The CDR3 is 12 amino acids. The V and J ends lost 5 bases and 3 bases respectively, with 8 bases between them. The CDR3 DNA sequence: TGTGCCAGCAGCCTCATCAACTACGAGCAGTACTTC. Translation: CASSLINYEQYF.

Concerning this clonotype: The junction departs from germline at one end; a sequencing error may be responsible. The rearrangement joins TRBV7-6 to TRBJ1-5; perhaps TRBD1 as D (5 bases). CDR3 length: 12 residues. Germline CDR1 SGHVS, CDR2 FNYEAQ. The CDR3 nucleotides read TGTGCCAGCAGCCCTCTGAAGGGGCCCCGGCATTTT. Protein sequence: CASSPLKGPRHF.

For this clonotype: A much larger clone sits a single nucleotide away, making a read error possible. The chain joins TRBV24-1 to TRBJ2-7; D gene uncertain. Trimming removed 11 bases from V and 3 bases from J, with 19 bases in between. The CDR3 consists of 14 residues. The germline gives CDR1 KGHDR, CDR2 SFDVKD. The CDR3 DNA reads as TGTGCCATCAGCCAAGGTTCGGTCGGCTACGAGCAGTACTTC. Amino acids: CAISQGSVGYEQYF.

Comment on this clonotype: The junction departs from germline at one end; a sequencing error may be responsible. The J gene is TRBJ1-2, the V gene TRBV19; TRBD1 agrees at 12 bases. Per germline, CDR1 LNHDA and CDR2 SQIVND (reference sequence). The CDR3 length is 17 residues. The chain's CDR3 is CASSTPGQGALYYGYTF. The CDR3, as DNA: TGTGCCAGCAGTACCCCGGGACAGGGGGCGCTGTACTATGGCTACACCTTC.

The V call is TRBV29-1, the J call TRBJ2-7; D may be TRBD1 or TRBD2 (5 bases each). Germline CDR1 SQVTM, CDR2 ANQGSEA. Trimming removed 7 bases at V and 3 bases at J, with 16 bases between. CDR3 length equals 13 residues. The CDR3 loop reads CSGRVTGLYEQYF. CDR3 sequence (DNA): TGCAGCGGGAGAGTCACGGGGCTCTACGAGCAGTACTTC.

Only one count was recorded for this clonotype. The chain uses TRBV7-8 and TRBJ2-7; D not resolved. This CDR3 comprises 14 residues. CDR1 is SGHVS and CDR2 is FQNEAQ in the germline V gene. With 6 bases removed from V and 4 bases from J, the gap between germline ends came to 16 bases. The CDR3: CASSFVLSLYEQYF. DNA of the CDR3: TGTGCCAGCAGTTTCGTCCTGAGTCTTTACGAGCAGTACTTC.

Many counts were recorded for this clonotype. This rearrangement joins TRBV7-9 to TRBJ1-1; no clear D gene. V was shortened by 2 bases and J by 0 bases, with 7 bases between the two germline ends. Germline V gives CDR1 SEHNR, CDR2 FQNEAQ (reference sequence). This CDR3 spans 14 amino acids. The CDR3 sequence: CASSLLGLNTEAFF. Written as DNA, the CDR3 is TGTGCCAGCAGCTTACTAGGGTTGAACACTGAAGCTTTCTTT.

A few counts support this clonotype. This rearrangement joins TRBV20-1 to TRBJ1-2, with TRBD1 matching 9 bases. V shed 6 bases and J 2 bases; nucleotides not matched to a gene: 7. The CDR3 consists of 14 residues. Germline values: CDR1 DFQATT, CDR2 SNEGSKA (reference sequence). This chain's CDR3 is CSAIRDRANYGYTF. The CDR3 nucleotides are TGCAGTGCGATCCGGGACAGGGCCAACTATGGCTACACCTTC.

This clonotype was found a few times. The V gene is TRBV7-8, the J gene TRBJ1-1; maybe TRBD1 (6 bases). This CDR3 region has 13 residues. V gave up 5 bases and J gave up 6 bases, with 13 bases separating them. Germline CDR1 and CDR2: SGHVS and FQNEAQ. This CDR3 is CASSPGVGAEAFF. CDR3 sequence (DNA): TGTGCCAGCAGCCCAGGGGTAGGGGCTGAAGCTTTCTTT.

In its sample, this clonotype was seen many times. The rearrangement uses TRBV2 and TRBJ1-5; D gene uncertain. Trimming stripped 8 bases from V and 1 base from J, with 6 bases between. Germline V gene lookup returns CDR1 SNHLY and CDR2 FYNNEI. CDR3 length equals 12 residues. The CDR3 loop reads CASEESNQPQHF. The CDR3 bases are TGTGCCAGCGAGGAGAGCAATCAGCCCCAGCATTTT.

This clonotype was detected ten times or more. The chain carries TRBV29-1 and TRBJ1-2; the D is unclear. The CDR3 has 12 amino acids. CDR1 is SQVTM and CDR2 is ANQGSEA in the germline V gene. V lost 3 bases and J 4 bases, leaving 9 bases between the germline ends. CDR3 nucleotides: TGCAGCGTTGAGACACGCATCTATGGCTACACCTTC. Residues: CSVETRIYGYTF.

The J gene is TRBJ1-4, the V gene TRBV9, with 8 nucleotides matching TRBD1. The germline gives CDR1 SGDLS, CDR2 YYNGEE. The ends lost 4 bases at V and 8 bases at J; junction bases unmatched: 16. The CDR3 loop spans 17 amino acids. In DNA, the CDR3 is TGTGCCAGCAGCCTATACTTCTCCGGGACAGGAAGCGAAAAACTGTTTTTT. It is translated as CASSLYFSGTGSEKLFF.

This sequence joins TRBV7-9 and TRBJ2-7; a possible D gene is TRBD2 (6 bases). The germline V and J ends were trimmed by 5 bases and 6 bases, with 11 bases remaining between them. CDR3 length equals 12 residues. Germline V gene lookup returns CDR1 SEHNR and CDR2 FQNEAQ (reference sequence). The CDR3 DNA follows: TGTGCCAGCAGCCAACTAGCAGTCGAGCAGTACTTC. It yields the protein CASSQLAVEQYF. Full variable domain (remainder filled in from reference TRBV7-9 and TRBJ2-7): DTGVSQNPRHKITKRGQNVTFRCDPISEHNRLYWYRQTLGQGPEFLTYFQNEAQLEKSRLLSDRFSAERPKGSFSTLEIQRTEQGDSAMYLCASSQLAVEQYFGPGTRLTVT.

Turning to this clonotype: A much larger clone sits a single nucleotide away, making a read error possible. The rearrangement joins TRBV10-3 to TRBJ2-5; 8 bases align to TRBD2. After removal of 3 bases from V and 1 base from J, the junction contained 7 bases not matched to a gene. The CDR3 extends over 16 amino acids. Per germline, CDR1 ENHRY and CDR2 SYGVKD. In DNA, the CDR3 is TGTGCCATCAGTGACTCCGGGGGGGGAGGCCAAGAGACCCAGTACTTC. This sequence encodes CAISDSGGGGQETQYF.

About this clonotype: A clone one base away is much larger, so this may be a read error. The rearrangement joins TRBV2 to TRBJ2-7; no definite D call. Between the trimmed V and J ends, which lost 6 bases and 5 bases, there was a span of 8 bases. The CDR3 has 11 amino acids. In germline, CDR1 is SNHLY, CDR2 FYNNEI. Here the CDR3 DNA reads TGTGCCAGCAGCGTCCAGAACGAGCAGTACTTC. This encodes CASSVQNEQYF.

The chain has TRBV29-1 and TRBJ1-2, with unresolved D. From germline, CDR1 is SQVTM and CDR2 ANQGSEA. CDR3 size: 10 residues. Trimming stripped 4 bases from V and 4 bases from J, with 4 bases between. CDR3 loop: CSVAGYGYTF. CDR3 sequence (DNA): TGCAGCGTTGCGGGCTATGGCTACACCTTC.

The sample holds many counts of this clonotype. The V call is TRBV24-1, the J call TRBJ2-5; D may correspond to TRBD1 or TRBD2 (5 bases each). V was pared by 4 bases and J by 5 bases, with 19 bases between. The CDR3 consists of 16 residues. Germline V gene lookup returns CDR1 KGHDR and CDR2 SFDVKD. This CDR3 is CATSEPGATTGETQYF. CDR3 bases: TGTGCCACCAGTGAGCCCGGGGCTACGACGGGGGAGACCCAGTACTTC.